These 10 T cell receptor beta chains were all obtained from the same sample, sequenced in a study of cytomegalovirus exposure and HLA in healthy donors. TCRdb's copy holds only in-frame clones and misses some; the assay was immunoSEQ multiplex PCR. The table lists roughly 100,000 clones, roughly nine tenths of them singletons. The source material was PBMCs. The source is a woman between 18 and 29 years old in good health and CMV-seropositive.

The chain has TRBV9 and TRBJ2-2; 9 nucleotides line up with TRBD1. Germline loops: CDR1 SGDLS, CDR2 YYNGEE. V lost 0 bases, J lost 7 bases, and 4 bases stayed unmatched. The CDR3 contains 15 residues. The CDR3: CASSVAQGAIGELFF. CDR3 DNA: TGTGCCAGCAGCGTAGCACAGGGGGCGATCGGGGAGCTGTTTTTT.

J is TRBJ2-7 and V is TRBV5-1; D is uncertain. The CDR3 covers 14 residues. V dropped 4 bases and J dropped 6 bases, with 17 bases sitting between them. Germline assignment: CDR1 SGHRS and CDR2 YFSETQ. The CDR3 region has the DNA TGCGCCAGCAGCCACCCACATGATTCGGGCGAGCAGTACTTC. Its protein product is CASSHPHDSGEQYF.

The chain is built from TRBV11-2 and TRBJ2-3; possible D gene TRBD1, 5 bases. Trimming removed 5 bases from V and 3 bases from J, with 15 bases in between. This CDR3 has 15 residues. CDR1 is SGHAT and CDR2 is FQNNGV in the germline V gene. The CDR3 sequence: CASSPVGRTTDTQYF. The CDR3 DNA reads TGTGCCAGCAGCCCCGTGGGGCGAACAACAGATACGCAGTATTTT.

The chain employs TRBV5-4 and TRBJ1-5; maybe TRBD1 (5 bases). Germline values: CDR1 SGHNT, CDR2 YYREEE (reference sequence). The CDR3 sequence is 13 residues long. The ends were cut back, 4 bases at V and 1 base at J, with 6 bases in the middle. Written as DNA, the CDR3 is TGTGCCAGCAGCCCAGGGAGCAATCAGCCCCAGCATTTT. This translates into CASSPGSNQPQHF.

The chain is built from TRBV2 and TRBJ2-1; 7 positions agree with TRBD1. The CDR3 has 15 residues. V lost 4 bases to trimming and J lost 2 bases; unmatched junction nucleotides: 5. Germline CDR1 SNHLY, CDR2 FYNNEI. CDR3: CASSGPGTAYNEQFF. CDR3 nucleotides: TGTGCCAGCAGTGGACCCGGGACAGCCTACAATGAGCAGTTCTTC.

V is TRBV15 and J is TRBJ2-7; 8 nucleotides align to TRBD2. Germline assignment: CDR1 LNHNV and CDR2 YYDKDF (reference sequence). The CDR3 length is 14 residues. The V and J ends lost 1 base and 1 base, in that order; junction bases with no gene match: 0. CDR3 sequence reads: CATSRAGGSYEQYF. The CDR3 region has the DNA TGTGCCACCAGCAGAGCGGGGGGGTCCTACGAGCAGTACTTC.

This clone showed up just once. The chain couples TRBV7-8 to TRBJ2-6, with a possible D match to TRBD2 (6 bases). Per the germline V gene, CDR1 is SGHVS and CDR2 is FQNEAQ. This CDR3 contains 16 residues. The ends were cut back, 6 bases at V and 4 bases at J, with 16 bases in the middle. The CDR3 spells CASSSWAGSGANVLTF. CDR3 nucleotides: TGTGCCAGCAGTTCGTGGGCGGGGTCCGGGGCCAACGTCCTGACTTTC.

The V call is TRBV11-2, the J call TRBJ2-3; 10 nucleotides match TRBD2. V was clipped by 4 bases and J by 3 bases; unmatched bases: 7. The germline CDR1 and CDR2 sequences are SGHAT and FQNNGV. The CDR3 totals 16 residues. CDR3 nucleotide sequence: TGTGCCAGCAGCTCCCTAGCGGGAGAGAGGACAGATACGCAGTATTTT. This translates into CASSSLAGERTDTQYF.

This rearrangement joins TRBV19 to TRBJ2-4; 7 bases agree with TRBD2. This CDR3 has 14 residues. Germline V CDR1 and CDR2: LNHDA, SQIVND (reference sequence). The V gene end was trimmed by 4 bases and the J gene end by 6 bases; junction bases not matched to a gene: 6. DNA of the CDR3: TGTGCCAGTAGTACTTCCCCGGGGGGAAACATTCAGTACTTC. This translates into CASSTSPGGNIQYF.

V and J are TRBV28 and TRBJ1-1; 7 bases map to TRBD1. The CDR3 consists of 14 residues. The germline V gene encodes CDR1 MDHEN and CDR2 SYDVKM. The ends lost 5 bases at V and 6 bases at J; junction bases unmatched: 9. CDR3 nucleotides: TGTGCCAGCAGTCCAAGACAGGGTAGCGCTGAAGCTTTCTTT. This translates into CASSPRQGSAEAFF.